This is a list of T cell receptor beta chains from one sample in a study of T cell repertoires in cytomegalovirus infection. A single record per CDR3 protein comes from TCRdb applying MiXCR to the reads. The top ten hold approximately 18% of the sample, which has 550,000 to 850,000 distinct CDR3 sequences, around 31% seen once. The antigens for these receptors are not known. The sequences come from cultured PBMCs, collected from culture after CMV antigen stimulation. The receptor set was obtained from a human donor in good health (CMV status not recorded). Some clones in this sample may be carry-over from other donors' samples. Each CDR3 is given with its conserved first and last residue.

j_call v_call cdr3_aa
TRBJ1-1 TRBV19 CASSEQLNTEAFF
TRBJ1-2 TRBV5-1 CASSLISGIYGYTF
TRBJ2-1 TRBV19 CASSMIGYNEQFF
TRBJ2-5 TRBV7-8 CASSQTGQLYTQYF
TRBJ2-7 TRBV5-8 CASSLAGLTYEQYF
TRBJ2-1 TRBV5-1 CASSSVGGYNEQFF
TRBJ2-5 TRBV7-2 CASSLTASGGWETQYF
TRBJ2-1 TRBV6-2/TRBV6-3 CASSYGGGRPSNEQFF
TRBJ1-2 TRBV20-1 CSARGHLEGYTF
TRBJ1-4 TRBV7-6 CASSFQVPSNEKLFF
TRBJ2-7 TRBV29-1 CSYLQGAGEQYF
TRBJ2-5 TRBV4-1 CASSQLRAGQETQYF